The 10 T cell receptor beta chains below were found in one sample sequenced in a study of metastatic and nonmetastatic thyroid tumors. MiXCR re-clonotyped the PCR reads for TCRdb. The sample has roughly 3,000 clones, roughly 36% seen once. Ahead of thyroid surgery, no patient had received treatment of any kind. The sequencing sample was made of adjacent normal tissue. Receptors originate from a male donor with papillary thyroid cancer or a benign thyroid nodule (not recorded which). Some clones in this sample may be carry-over from other donors' samples.

By sample fraction, this clone is medium-sized. The rearrangement joins TRBV19 to TRBJ1-4; no clear D. Germline CDR1 and CDR2: LNHDA and SQIVND (reference sequence). The CDR3 runs to 14 residues. V was trimmed by 9 bases and J by 7 bases, leaving 18 bases between them. The CDR3 loop is CASGLRADAEKLFF. CDR3 DNA: TGTGCCAGCGGCCTTCGGGCGGACGCTGAAAAACTGTTTTTT.

This chain connects TRBV7-9 to TRBJ2-7; 7 bases match TRBD1. CDR1 is SEHNR, CDR2 FQNEAQ, per germline (reference sequence). V lost 6 bases and J lost 4; bases outside the gene matches: 9. This CDR3 comprises 14 residues. For the CDR3, the DNA is TGTGCCAGCAGTCACCGGGACAGATTTTACGAGCAGTACTTC. It yields the protein CASSHRDRFYEQYF.

The gene calls are TRBV11-2 and TRBJ2-7; 7 positions match TRBD1. With V trimmed by 2 bases and J by 2 bases, 6 bases remained unmatched. CDR3 length equals 15 residues. Germline CDR1 and CDR2: SGHAT and FQNNGV. Here the CDR3 reads CASSLLGQGAYEQYF. The CDR3 DNA sequence: TGTGCCAGCAGCTTATTGGGGCAGGGGGCCTACGAGCAGTACTTC.

This rearrangement joins TRBV20-1 to TRBJ1-5; D remains unclear. Trimming removed 5 bases from V and 11 bases from J, with 19 bases in between. The CDR3 runs to 13 residues. Germline V gives CDR1 DFQATT, CDR2 SNEGSKA (reference sequence). The CDR3 is CSAYSGPGTAQHF. Here the CDR3 DNA reads TGCAGTGCTTACAGCGGCCCAGGTACGGCCCAGCATTTT.

The V call is TRBV15, the J call TRBJ2-3; unclear D gene. This CDR3 is 12 amino acids long. Germline V CDR1 and CDR2: LNHNV, YYDKDF (reference sequence). V was pared by 0 bases and J by 6 bases, with 4 bases between. For the CDR3, the DNA is TGTGCCACCAGCAGAGATCGGGATACGCAGTATTTT. This codes for CATSRDRDTQYF. Looking up the rest from reference TRBV15 and TRBJ2-3 gives the full variable domain: DAMVIQNPRYQVTQFGKPVTLSCSQTLNHNVMYWYQQKSSQAPKLLFHYYDKDFNNEADTPDNFQSRRPNTSFCFLDIRSPGLGDTAMYLCATSRDRDTQYFGPGTRLTVL.

This clone was recorded a few times. CDR3 nucleotide sequence: TGTGCCAACTCCCTCGGACTGCGCAATGAGCAGTTCTTC. Its protein product is CANSLGLRNEQFF. The rearrangement uses TRBV12-3 or TRBV12-4 and TRBJ2-1, with D possibly TRBD2 on 5 matching bases. Trimming removed 10 bases at V and 6 bases at J, with 16 bases between. This CDR3 spans 13 amino acids.

On this clone: Here the CDR3 omits its conserved ending phenylalanine or tryptophan, so a read error is the likely source. No DNA is shown, since the ends of the CDR3 on it are uncertain; the CDR3 is the one TCRdb lists. The rearrangement links TRBV20-1 to TRBJ2-2; TRBD2 was called by the table and not checked on the DNA. Germline CDR1 is DFQATT and CDR2 is SNEGSKA (reference sequence). The CDR3 is 17 amino acids long, termini counted. CDR3 sequence: CSARGDREEWNTGEQFV.

In regard to this clone: An end of the junction does not agree with germline; a read error may underlie this. The CDR3 spells CASSGQGRYEQYF. In nucleotides, the CDR3 is TGTGCCAGCAGCGGACAGGGTCGCTACGAGCAGTACTTC. The V gene is TRBV5-1, the J gene TRBJ2-7; 8 bases map to TRBD1. In germline, CDR1 is SGHRS, CDR2 YFSETQ. There are 13 residues in the CDR3.

The chain joins TRBV11-1 to TRBJ1-2; 11 bases match TRBD1. The CDR3 has 16 residues. From germline, CDR1 is SGHAT and CDR2 FQDESV (reference sequence). Unmatched junction bases numbered 10, after V lost 6 bases and J lost 4 bases. CDR3 amino acids: CASSTRTGGAAYGYTF. The CDR3 DNA is TGTGCCAGCAGTACAAGGACAGGGGGCGCTGCCTATGGCTACACCTTC. The full variable domain, in which reference TRBV11-1 and TRBJ1-2 provide the parts outside the CDR3, is EAEVAQSPRYKITEKSQAVAFWCDPISGHATLYWYRQILGQGPELLVQFQDESVVDDSQLPKDRFSAERLKGVDSTLKIQPAELGDSAMYLCASSTRTGGAAYGYTFGSGTRLTVV.

Only a few counts were recorded for this clone. V is TRBV6-2 or TRBV6-3 and J is TRBJ2-1; 7 bases map to TRBD2. J was trimmed by 4 bases and V by 6 bases; bases with no gene match: 15. Germline V CDR1 and CDR2: MNHEY, SVGEGT. The CDR3 has 17 amino acids. The chain's CDR3 is CASRVGTIGGIYNEQFF. The CDR3 DNA reads as TGTGCCAGCAGGGTCGGGACTATCGGGGGGATATACAATGAGCAGTTCTTC.